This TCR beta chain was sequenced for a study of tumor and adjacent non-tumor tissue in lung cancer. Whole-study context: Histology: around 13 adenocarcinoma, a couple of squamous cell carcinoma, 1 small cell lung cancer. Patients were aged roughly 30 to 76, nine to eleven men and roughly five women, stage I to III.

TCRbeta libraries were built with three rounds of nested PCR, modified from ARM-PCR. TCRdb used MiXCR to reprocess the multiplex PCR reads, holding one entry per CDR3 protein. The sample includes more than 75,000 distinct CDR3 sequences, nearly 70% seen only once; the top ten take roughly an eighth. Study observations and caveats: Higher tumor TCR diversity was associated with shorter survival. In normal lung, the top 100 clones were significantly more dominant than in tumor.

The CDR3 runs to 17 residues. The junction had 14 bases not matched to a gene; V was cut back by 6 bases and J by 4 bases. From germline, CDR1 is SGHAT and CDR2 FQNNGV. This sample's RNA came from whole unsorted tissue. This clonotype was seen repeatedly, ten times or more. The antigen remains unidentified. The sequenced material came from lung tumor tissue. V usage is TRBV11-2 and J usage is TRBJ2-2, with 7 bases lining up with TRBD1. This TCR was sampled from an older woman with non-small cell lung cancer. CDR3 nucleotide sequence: TGTGCCAGCAGTCCGACAGGGAATCCAATTCGCACCGGGGAGCTGTTTTTT. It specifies CASSPTGNPIRTGELFF.